Listed below are T cell receptor beta chains from one sample, sequenced in a study of response to subunit inactivated influenza vaccine. Each CDR3 protein is one row after TCRdb ran MiXCR on the RT-PCR reads. Among about 780,000 distinct CDR3 sequences listed, about 18% were seen once. Sequences were derived from PBMCs from blood, sampled more than 4 days after vaccination. The receptors were sampled from a man aged 50 or older who received an inactivated influenza vaccine. CDR3s include the opening cysteine and the closing phenylalanine or tryptophan. Each record gives: CDR3 DNA, CDR3 protein, clone size, V gene, D gene, J gene. A D gene is named only where the DNA matches it firmly. Size is stated for part of the rows, as once, few or many counts, or as a class when the clone is expanded.

CDR3 DNA: TGTGCCAGCAGTGAACGGCTAGGGCGCCAGGGGAACGTCCTGACTTTC
CDR3 protein: CASSERLGRQGNVLTF
clone size: few
V gene: TRBV2
D gene: -
J gene: TRBJ2-6

CDR3 DNA: TGTGCCACCAGTGATCCCCGACTAGCGGGGGCGCCCAGCTCCTACAATGAGCAGTTCTTC
CDR3 protein: CATSDPRLAGAPSSYNEQFF
clone size: few
V gene: TRBV24-1
D gene: TRBD2
J gene: TRBJ2-1

CDR3 DNA: TGTGCCAGCAGCTTGGCCTGGGGGGATCTGAACACCGGGGAGCTGTTTTTT
CDR3 protein: CASSLAWGDLNTGELFF
clone size: few
V gene: TRBV5-5
D gene: -
J gene: TRBJ2-2

CDR3 DNA: TGTGCCAGCAGCTTAGGGGGGGGCCCCTACAATGAGCAGTTCTTC
CDR3 protein: CASSLGGGPYNEQFF
clone size: many
V gene: TRBV5-1
D gene: -
J gene: TRBJ2-1

CDR3 DNA: TGTGCCAGCAGTCCCGGACAGGGGCAGTCCACCAACACCGGGGAGCTGTTTTTT
CDR3 protein: CASSPGQGQSTNTGELFF
clone size: -
V gene: TRBV6-1
D gene: TRBD1
J gene: TRBJ2-2

CDR3 DNA: TGTGCCACCAAGCCCTCCGACCAAGAGACCCAGTACTTC
CDR3 protein: CATKPSDQETQYF
clone size: few
V gene: TRBV10-3
D gene: -
J gene: TRBJ2-5

CDR3 DNA: TGCGCCAGCAGCCGCCTGGGACAGGGGAGGCGGGAGCTGTTTTTT
CDR3 protein: CASSRLGQGRRELFF
clone size: -
V gene: TRBV4-3
D gene: TRBD1
J gene: TRBJ2-2

CDR3 DNA: TGCAGCGGACAGGGGACCACAGATACGCAGTATTTT
CDR3 protein: CSGQGTTDTQYF
clone size: many
V gene: TRBV29-1
D gene: TRBD1
J gene: TRBJ2-3

CDR3 DNA: TGCAGTGCTAGAGATCCGCCGAGGCCCAACGAGCAGTACTTC
CDR3 protein: CSARDPPRPNEQYF
clone size: -
V gene: TRBV20-1
D gene: -
J gene: TRBJ2-7

CDR3 DNA: TGTGCCAGCAGCTTTCACACTGGCTACACCTTC
CDR3 protein: CASSFHTGYTF
clone size: few
V gene: TRBV7-2
D gene: -
J gene: TRBJ1-2

CDR3 DNA: TGCAGTGCTAGAGTCACTCAGGGACTAGCGGTCAATGAGCAGTTCTTC
CDR3 protein: CSARVTQGLAVNEQFF
clone size: -
V gene: TRBV20-1
D gene: TRBD2
J gene: TRBJ2-1

CDR3 DNA: TGCGCCAGCAGCGGGAAGCAGGGGTACGAGCAGTACTTC
CDR3 protein: CASSGKQGYEQYF
clone size: -
V gene: TRBV5-1
D gene: -
J gene: TRBJ2-7

CDR3 DNA: TGCAGTGCTAGACCCCGGGACAAATACAATCAGCCCCAGCATTTT
CDR3 protein: CSARPRDKYNQPQHF
clone size: few
V gene: TRBV20-1
D gene: -
J gene: TRBJ1-5

CDR3 DNA: TGCAGCGTTGAGGTGTGGGGACAGGTGTTCGAGACCCAGTACTTC
CDR3 protein: CSVEVWGQVFETQYF
clone size: few
V gene: TRBV29-1
D gene: TRBD1
J gene: TRBJ2-5

CDR3 DNA: TGTGCCACCAGTAGCGGGAGGGCCCACAATGAGCAGTTCTTC
CDR3 protein: CATSSGRAHNEQFF
clone size: few
V gene: TRBV15
D gene: TRBD2
J gene: TRBJ2-1

CDR3 DNA: TGTGCCAGCAGCTCATATAGCGGGAAACCCCTTTTCGAGCAGTACTTC
CDR3 protein: CASSSYSGKPLFEQYF
clone size: few
V gene: TRBV7-2
D gene: TRBD2
J gene: TRBJ2-7

CDR3 DNA: TGTGCCAGCAGCCACGACAGGGCCGCACACAATGAGCAGTTCTTC
CDR3 protein: CASSHDRAAHNEQFF
clone size: -
V gene: TRBV3-1
D gene: TRBD1
J gene: TRBJ2-1

CDR3 DNA: TGTGCCAGCAGCTTGGGCTCCGGGACAGCCATCGACGAGCAGTACTTC
CDR3 protein: CASSLGSGTAIDEQYF
clone size: -
V gene: TRBV5-6
D gene: TRBD1
J gene: TRBJ2-7

CDR3 DNA: TGTGCCAGCAGTGCCCGGACAGGTTGGTACGAGCAGTACTTC
CDR3 protein: CASSARTGWYEQYF
clone size: many
V gene: TRBV12-3/TRBV12-4
D gene: TRBD1
J gene: TRBJ2-7

CDR3 DNA: TGCAGTGCTAGCTCCCAGACAGATACGCAGTATTTT
CDR3 protein: CSASSQTDTQYF
clone size: few
V gene: TRBV20-1
D gene: -
J gene: TRBJ2-3

CDR3 DNA: TGTGCCAGCAGCTCCCAACACTTACGGCGCATCGGGGAGCTGTTTTTT
CDR3 protein: CASSSQHLRRIGELFF
clone size: few
V gene: TRBV11-2
D gene: -
J gene: TRBJ2-2

CDR3 DNA: TGTGCCAGCAGCTTGGGGCCTAGCGGGGGTAACGAGCAGTACTTC
CDR3 protein: CASSLGPSGGNEQYF
clone size: -
V gene: TRBV5-4
D gene: TRBD2
J gene: TRBJ2-7

CDR3 DNA: TGTGCCAGCAGCGCCCTCTACACAGATACGCAGTATTTT
CDR3 protein: CASSALYTDTQYF
clone size: -
V gene: TRBV28
D gene: -
J gene: TRBJ2-3

CDR3 DNA: TGCAGTGCTAGAACAGATTTCTATAGCAATCAGCCCCAGCATTTT
CDR3 protein: CSARTDFYSNQPQHF
clone size: -
V gene: TRBV20-1
D gene: -
J gene: TRBJ1-5

CDR3 DNA: TGCGCCAGCAGCTTGGTCCCGGGACAGGGTTTGGTGCAGTTCTTC
CDR3 protein: CASSLVPGQGLVQFF
clone size: many
V gene: TRBV5-1
D gene: TRBD1
J gene: TRBJ2-1

CDR3 DNA: TGTGCCAGCAGCTTAGCCTTCGGGACAGGGGGTTACGAGCAGTACTTC
CDR3 protein: CASSLAFGTGGYEQYF
clone size: few
V gene: TRBV7-8
D gene: TRBD1
J gene: TRBJ2-7

CDR3 DNA: TGTGCCAGCAGGGAAGGGGGTCTCTCCTACAATGAGCAGTTCTTC
CDR3 protein: CASREGGLSYNEQFF
clone size: many
V gene: TRBV12-3/TRBV12-4
D gene: -
J gene: TRBJ2-1

CDR3 DNA: TGTGCCAGCAGCTTACTCCGGGACTCGGAGCTGTTTTTT
CDR3 protein: CASSLLRDSELFF
clone size: few
V gene: TRBV7-3
D gene: -
J gene: TRBJ2-2

CDR3 DNA: TGTGCCAGCAGTTTTGGGCAGGGGTTTCCAGATACGCAGTATTTT
CDR3 protein: CASSFGQGFPDTQYF
clone size: -
V gene: TRBV27
D gene: -
J gene: TRBJ2-3

CDR3 DNA: TGCGCCAGCAGCCAAGTTACAGGGTACAATGAGCAGTTCTTC
CDR3 protein: CASSQVTGYNEQFF
clone size: -
V gene: TRBV4-3
D gene: -
J gene: TRBJ2-1

CDR3 DNA: TGTGCCAGCAGCCAATCACGGGCCGGAATCACCTACGAGCAGTACTTC
CDR3 protein: CASSQSRAGITYEQYF
clone size: -
V gene: TRBV7-8
D gene: -
J gene: TRBJ2-7

CDR3 DNA: TGTGCCAGCGAACCTCTTTACGAGCAGTACTTC
CDR3 protein: CASEPLYEQYF
clone size: -
V gene: TRBV7-9
D gene: -
J gene: TRBJ2-7

CDR3 DNA: TGTGCCAGCAGTTACTCGAACACCGGAGAGACCCAGTACTTC
CDR3 protein: CASSYSNTGETQYF
clone size: -
V gene: TRBV6-5
D gene: -
J gene: TRBJ2-5

CDR3 DNA: TGCAGCGTTGGAGGACAGGGGTTGGCCTACGAGCAGTACTTC
CDR3 protein: CSVGGQGLAYEQYF
clone size: many
V gene: TRBV29-1
D gene: TRBD1
J gene: TRBJ2-7

CDR3 DNA: TGCGCCAGCAGCCAGGACTACAATGACCCCTACGAGCAGTACTTC
CDR3 protein: CASSQDYNDPYEQYF
clone size: few
V gene: TRBV4-3
D gene: -
J gene: TRBJ2-7

CDR3 DNA: TGTGCCAGCAGTTACGTAGGGCTCACCTACAATGAGCAGTTCTTC
CDR3 protein: CASSYVGLTYNEQFF
clone size: -
V gene: TRBV6-2/TRBV6-3
D gene: -
J gene: TRBJ2-1

CDR3 DNA: TGTGCCAGCAGTTCCCACGGACAGGGGGCGGGTTCACCCCTCCACTTT
CDR3 protein: CASSSHGQGAGSPLHF
clone size: many
V gene: TRBV12-3/TRBV12-4
D gene: TRBD1
J gene: TRBJ1-6

CDR3 DNA: TGTGCCAGCAGCCCCCTGGGGTGGGCAGGGCAAGAAAAACTGTTTTTT
CDR3 protein: CASSPLGWAGQEKLFF
clone size: -
V gene: TRBV5-5
D gene: -
J gene: TRBJ1-4

CDR3 DNA: TGCAGTGCTAGAACCCGACAGAAGGCCTATAATTCACCCCTCCACTTT
CDR3 protein: CSARTRQKAYNSPLHF
clone size: -
V gene: TRBV20-1
D gene: -
J gene: TRBJ1-6

CDR3 DNA: TGTGCCAGCAGAGGGGGTCCCGGGGAGCTGTTTTTT
CDR3 protein: CASRGGPGELFF
clone size: many
V gene: TRBV5-6
D gene: -
J gene: TRBJ2-2

CDR3 DNA: TGCGCCAGCAGCTTGAGCGGGACCTCAGATACGCAGTATTTT
CDR3 protein: CASSLSGTSDTQYF
clone size: few
V gene: TRBV5-1
D gene: TRBD2
J gene: TRBJ2-3

CDR3 DNA: TGCAGTGCTAGACTAGGAAGGGCCGGAGAGCAGTTCTTC
CDR3 protein: CSARLGRAGEQFF
clone size: few
V gene: TRBV20-1
D gene: -
J gene: TRBJ2-1

CDR3 DNA: TGCGCCAGCAGCCACCCGACAGAAAACATTCAGTACTTC
CDR3 protein: CASSHPTENIQYF
clone size: -
V gene: TRBV5-1
D gene: -
J gene: TRBJ2-4

CDR3 DNA: TGCAGTGTTGGGGGGTATTCCACAGATACGCAGTATTTT
CDR3 protein: CSVGGYSTDTQYF
clone size: many
V gene: TRBV20-1
D gene: -
J gene: TRBJ2-3

CDR3 DNA: TGCGCCAGCAGCCCCCGGGACAGCGAGTACGAGCAGTACTTC
CDR3 protein: CASSPRDSEYEQYF
clone size: few
V gene: TRBV5-1
D gene: TRBD1
J gene: TRBJ2-7

CDR3 DNA: TGCGCCAGCAGCTTGGATGGGAACAGGGGAGAAGGAGGCTACACCTTC
CDR3 protein: CASSLDGNRGEGGYTF
clone size: few
V gene: TRBV5-1
D gene: TRBD1
J gene: TRBJ1-2

CDR3 DNA: TGCAGTGCGCGGACTAGCGGGAGATCGCATGAGCAGTTCTTC
CDR3 protein: CSARTSGRSHEQFF
clone size: -
V gene: TRBV20-1
D gene: TRBD2
J gene: TRBJ2-1

CDR3 DNA: TGTGCCAGCAGTTTGGTAGCGGAAAGCACAGATACGCAGTATTTT
CDR3 protein: CASSLVAESTDTQYF
clone size: few
V gene: TRBV12-3/TRBV12-4
D gene: -
J gene: TRBJ2-3